Listed here is a single T cell receptor (beta chain). Germline CDR1 reads SGHRS; CDR2 reads YFSETQ. The V end lost 0 bases, the J end lost 4 bases, and 10 bases lay between the germline ends. This CDR3 is 14 amino acids long. The data were obtained in a study of cytomegalovirus exposure and HLA in healthy donors. With 60 Vbeta and 13 Jbeta primers, the PCR was carried out. The assay was immunoSEQ multiplex PCR, and TCRdb's table has in-frame clones only and misses some. The data show about 160,000 clones, roughly four fifths seen once. The J gene is TRBJ1-2, the V gene TRBV5-1; maybe TRBD1 (5 bases). This TCR derives from a woman aged 45-59 years in good health and CMV-seropositive. The sequenced material came from PBMCs. This CDR3 reads CASSLEQATYGYTF. CDR3 DNA: TGCGCCAGCAGCTTGGAACAGGCGACCTATGGCTACACCTTC. Complete variable domain (other parts from reference TRBV5-1 and TRBJ1-2): KAGVTQTPRYLIKTRGQQVTLSCSPISGHRSVSWYQQTPGQGLQFLFEYFSETQRNKGNFPGRFSGRQFSNSRSEMNVSTLELGDSALYLCASSLEQATYGYTFGSGTRLTVV.